This TCR beta chain was sequenced in a study of shared clonotypes between healthy human individuals. The CDR3 runs 13 residues. Germline CDR1 and CDR2: GTSNPN and SVGIG (reference sequence). The V end was cut by 4 bases, the J end by 9 bases, with 18 bases between. CD45RO-negative, CCR7-selected cells formed the naive CD8 fraction, which excluded terminally differentiated effector memory CD45RA+ cells. Here immunoSEQ multiplex PCR was the method, and the copy in TCRdb shows in-frame clones only, minus some. The sample records about 580,000 clones, about 98% being singletons. The chain has TRBV30 and TRBJ1-1; the D is unclear. The source of this sequence is a man under 40 in good health. Sequencing was carried out using naive CD8+ T cells sorted from blood. The CDR3 DNA reads TGTGCCTGGATGGAGGAATCTTCAGCGCAAGCTTTCTTT. This translates into CAWMEESSAQAFF.